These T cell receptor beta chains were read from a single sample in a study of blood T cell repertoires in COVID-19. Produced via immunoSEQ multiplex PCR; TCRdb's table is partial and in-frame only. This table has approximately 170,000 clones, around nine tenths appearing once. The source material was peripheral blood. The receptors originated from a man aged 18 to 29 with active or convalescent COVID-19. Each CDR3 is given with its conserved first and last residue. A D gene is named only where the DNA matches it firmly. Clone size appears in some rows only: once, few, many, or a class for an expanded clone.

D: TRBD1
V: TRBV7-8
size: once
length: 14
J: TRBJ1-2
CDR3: CASSPATGGVGYTF
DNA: TGTGCCAGCAGCCCGGCCACAGGGGGCGTAGGCTACACCTTC

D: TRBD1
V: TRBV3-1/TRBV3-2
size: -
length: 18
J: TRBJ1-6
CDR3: CASSQDFVRTGVDSPLHF
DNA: TGTGCCAGCAGCCAAGATTTTGTGAGGACAGGGGTTGATTCACCCCTCCACTTT

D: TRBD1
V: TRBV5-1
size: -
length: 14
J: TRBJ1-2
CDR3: CASSLEGTGLGYTF
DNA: TGCGCCAGCAGCTTGGAAGGGACAGGGCTCGGCTACACCTTC

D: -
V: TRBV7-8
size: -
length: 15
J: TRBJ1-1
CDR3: CASSLGGGWNTEAFF
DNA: TGTGCCAGCAGCTTAGGCGGGGGCTGGAACACTGAAGCTTTCTTT

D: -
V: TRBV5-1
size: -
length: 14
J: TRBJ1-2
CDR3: CASRGDTSLGGYTF
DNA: TGCGCCAGCAGAGGGGACACGAGTTTGGGTGGCTACACCTTC

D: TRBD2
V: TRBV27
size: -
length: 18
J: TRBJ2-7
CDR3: CASSFSGTSGTLGYEQYF
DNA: TGTGCCAGCAGTTTCTCCGGGACTAGCGGGACTCTAGGATACGAGCAGTACTTC

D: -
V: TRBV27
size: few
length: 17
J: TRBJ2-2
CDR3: CASSFRVDSYNTGELFF
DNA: TGTGCCAGCAGTTTTAGGGTGGACAGTTACAACACCGGGGAGCTGTTTTTT

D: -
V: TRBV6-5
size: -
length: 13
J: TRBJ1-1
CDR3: CASRGVLGTEAFF
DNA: TGTGCCAGCAGGGGAGTCCTAGGGACTGAAGCTTTCTTT

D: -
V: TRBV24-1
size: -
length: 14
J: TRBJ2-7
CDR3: CATSMLGAGYEQYF
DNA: TGTGCCACCAGCATGCTGGGGGCAGGCTACGAGCAGTACTTC

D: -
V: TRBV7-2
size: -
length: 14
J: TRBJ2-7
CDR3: CASSLGGLSYEQYF
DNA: TGTGCCAGCAGCTTAGGGGGGCTATCCTACGAGCAGTACTTC

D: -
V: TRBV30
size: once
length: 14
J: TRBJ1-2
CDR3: CAWSRGGSFSGYTF
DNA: TGTGCCTGGAGTCGGGGGGGGTCGTTCTCTGGCTACACCTTC

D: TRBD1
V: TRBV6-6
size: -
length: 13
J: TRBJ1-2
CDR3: CASSQTGAYGYTF
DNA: TGTGCCAGCAGTCAGACAGGGGCGTATGGCTACACCTTC

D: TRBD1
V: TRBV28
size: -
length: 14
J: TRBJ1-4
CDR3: CASSSRDRAVKLFF
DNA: TGTGCCAGCAGTTCCCGGGACAGGGCGGTAAAACTGTTTTTT

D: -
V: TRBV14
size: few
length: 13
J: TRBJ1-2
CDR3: CASSQDQSYGYTF
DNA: TGTGCCAGCAGCCAAGATCAATCCTATGGCTACACCTTC

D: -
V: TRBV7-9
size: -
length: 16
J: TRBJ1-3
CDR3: CASRLDSFSTSNTIYF
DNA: TGTGCCAGCAGACTAGACTCCTTTAGTACGAGTAACACCATATATTTT

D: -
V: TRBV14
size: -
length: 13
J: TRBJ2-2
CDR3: CASSLFSPGELFF
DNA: TGTGCCAGCAGCCTTTTTAGTCCCGGGGAGCTGTTTTTT

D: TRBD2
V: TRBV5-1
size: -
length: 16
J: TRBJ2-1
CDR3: CASSTNSGRSHNEQFF
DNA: TGCGCCAGCAGCACTAATAGCGGGAGGTCACACAATGAGCAGTTCTTC

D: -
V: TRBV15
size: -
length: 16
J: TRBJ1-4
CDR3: CATSRVGVREYEKLFF
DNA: TGTGCCACCAGCAGAGTCGGGGTTAGGGAGTATGAAAAACTGTTTTTT

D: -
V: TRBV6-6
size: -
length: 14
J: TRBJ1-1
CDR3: CASSYSRTNTEAFF
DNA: TGTGCCAGCAGTTATTCCAGAACGAACACTGAAGCTTTCTTT

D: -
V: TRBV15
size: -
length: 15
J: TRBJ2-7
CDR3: CATSREQGPSYEQYF
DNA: TGTGCCACCAGCAGAGAACAGGGACCCTCCTACGAGCAGTACTTC

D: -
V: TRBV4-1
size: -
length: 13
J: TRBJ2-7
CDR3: CASSQGQFYEQYF
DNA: TGCGCCAGCAGCCAGGGGCAGTTTTACGAGCAGTACTTC

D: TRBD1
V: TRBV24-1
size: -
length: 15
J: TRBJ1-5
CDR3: CATSDPKTGNQPQHF
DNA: TGTGCCACCAGTGACCCGAAGACAGGGAATCAGCCCCAGCATTTT

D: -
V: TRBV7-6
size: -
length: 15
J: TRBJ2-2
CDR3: CASSLASGLTGELFF
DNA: TGTGCCAGCAGCTTAGCGTCAGGACTCACCGGGGAGCTGTTTTTT

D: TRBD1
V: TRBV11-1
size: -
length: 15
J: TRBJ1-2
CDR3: CASSLDRGVGYGYTF
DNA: TGTGCCAGCAGCCTCGACAGGGGAGTCGGCTATGGCTACACCTTC

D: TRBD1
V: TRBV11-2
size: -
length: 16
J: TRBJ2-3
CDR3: CASQVEQGISTDTQYF
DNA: TGTGCCAGTCAGGTCGAACAGGGGATTAGCACAGATACGCAGTATTTT

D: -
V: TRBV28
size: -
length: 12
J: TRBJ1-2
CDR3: CASSYRSGGYTF
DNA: TGTGCCAGCAGTTACCGATCAGGCGGCTACACCTTC

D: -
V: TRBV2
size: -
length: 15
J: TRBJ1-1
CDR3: CASRPPRGGVLKAFF
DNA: TGTGCCAGCAGACCACCTAGGGGGGGCGTACTGAAAGCTTTCTTT

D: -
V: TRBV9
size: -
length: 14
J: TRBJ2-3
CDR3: CASTGGRYTDTQYF
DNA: TGTGCCAGCACCGGCGGGCGATACACAGATACGCAGTATTTT

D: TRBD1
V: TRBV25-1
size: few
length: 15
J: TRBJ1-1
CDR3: CASRATGGKDTEAFF
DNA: TGTGCCAGCAGGGCTACAGGGGGCAAGGACACTGAAGCTTTCTTT

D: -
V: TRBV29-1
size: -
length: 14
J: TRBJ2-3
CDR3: CSVVRSSSTDTQYF
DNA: TGCAGCGTTGTTCGTTCTTCTAGCACAGATACGCAGTATTTT

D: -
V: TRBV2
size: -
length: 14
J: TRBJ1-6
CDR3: CASTRHEVNSPLHF
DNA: TGTGCCAGCACCCGACATGAAGTCAATTCACCCCTCCACTTT

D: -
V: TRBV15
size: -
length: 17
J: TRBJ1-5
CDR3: CATSRGGGQFSNQPQHF
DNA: TGTGCCACCAGCAGAGGGGGGGGTCAGTTTAGCAATCAGCCCCAGCATTTT

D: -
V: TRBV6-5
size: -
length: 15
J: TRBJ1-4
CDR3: CASSRPGGGLGKLFF
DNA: TGTGCCAGCAGTAGGCCTGGGGGGGGTCTAGGAAAACTGTTTTTT

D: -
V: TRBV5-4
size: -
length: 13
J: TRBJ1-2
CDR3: CASSSGQTYGYTF
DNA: TGTGCCAGCAGCTCTGGACAGACCTATGGCTACACCTTC

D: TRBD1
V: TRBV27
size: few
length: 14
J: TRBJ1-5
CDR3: CASSLGTGNQPQHF
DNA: TGTGCCAGCAGTCTCGGGACAGGCAATCAGCCCCAGCATTTT

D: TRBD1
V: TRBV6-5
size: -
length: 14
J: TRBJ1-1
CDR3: CASNPQGLGTEAFF
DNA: TGTGCCAGCAACCCACAGGGGTTAGGCACTGAAGCTTTCTTT

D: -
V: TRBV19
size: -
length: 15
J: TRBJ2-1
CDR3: CARKEPRQYYNEQFF
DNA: TGTGCCAGGAAAGAACCCAGGCAGTACTACAATGAGCAGTTCTTC

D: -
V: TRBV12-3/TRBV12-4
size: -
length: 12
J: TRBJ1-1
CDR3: CASSREGTEAFF
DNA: TGTGCCAGCAGCCGGGAGGGCACTGAAGCTTTCTTT

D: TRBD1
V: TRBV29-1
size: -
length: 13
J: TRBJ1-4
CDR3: CSVRVQGDEKLFF
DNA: TGCAGCGTTCGCGTCCAGGGGGATGAAAAACTGTTTTTT

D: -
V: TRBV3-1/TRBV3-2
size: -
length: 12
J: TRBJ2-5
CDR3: CASSQAGETQYF
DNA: TGTGCCAGCAGCCAAGCAGGTGAGACCCAGTACTTC

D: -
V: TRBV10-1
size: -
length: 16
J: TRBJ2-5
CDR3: CASSESTGWGQETQYF
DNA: TGCGCCAGCAGTGAGTCGACAGGTTGGGGACAAGAGACCCAGTACTTC

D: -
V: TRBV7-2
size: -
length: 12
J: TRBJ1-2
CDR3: CASSLSSGGYTF
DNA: TGTGCCAGCAGCTTGTCCTCCGGGGGCTACACCTTC

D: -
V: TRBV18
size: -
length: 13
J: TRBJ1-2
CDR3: CASSPVVEAGYTF
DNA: TGTGCCAGCTCACCAGTAGTTGAAGCTGGCTACACCTTC

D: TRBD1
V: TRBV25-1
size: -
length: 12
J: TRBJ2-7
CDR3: CASTRGHNEQYF
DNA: TGTGCCAGCACCAGGGGGCACAACGAGCAGTACTTC

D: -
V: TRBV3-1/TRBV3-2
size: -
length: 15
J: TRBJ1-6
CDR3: CASSQGGHGNSPLHF
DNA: TGTGCCAGCAGCCAAGGCGGGCACGGTAATTCACCCCTCCACTTT

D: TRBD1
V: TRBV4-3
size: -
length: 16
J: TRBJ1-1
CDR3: CASSQDIAAGGTEAFF
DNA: TGCGCCAGCAGCCAAGATATTGCGGCAGGGGGCACTGAAGCTTTCTTT

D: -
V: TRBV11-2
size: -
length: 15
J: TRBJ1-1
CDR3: CASSLDLAGSDGAFF
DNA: TGTGCCAGCAGCTTAGATCTGGCGGGGTCGGACGGAGCTTTCTTT

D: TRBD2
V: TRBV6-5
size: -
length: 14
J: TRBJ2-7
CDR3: CASQPERESYEQYF
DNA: TGTGCCAGCCAGCCGGAGCGGGAAAGCTACGAGCAGTACTTC

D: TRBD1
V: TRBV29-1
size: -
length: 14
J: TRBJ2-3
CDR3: CSVEKGAYTDTQYF
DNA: TGCAGCGTTGAAAAGGGGGCTTACACAGATACGCAGTATTTT

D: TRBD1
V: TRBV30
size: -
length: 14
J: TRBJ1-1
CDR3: CAWSSGTANTEAFF
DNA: TGTGCCTGGAGTTCGGGGACAGCGAACACTGAAGCTTTCTTT

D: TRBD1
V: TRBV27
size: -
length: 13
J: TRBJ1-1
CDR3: CASSFTGDTEAFF
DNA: TGTGCCAGCAGTTTCACAGGGGACACTGAAGCTTTCTTT

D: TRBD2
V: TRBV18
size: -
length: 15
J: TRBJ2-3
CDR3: CASSPPGLALDTQYF
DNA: TGTGCCAGCTCACCTCCGGGACTAGCCCTAGATACGCAGTATTTT

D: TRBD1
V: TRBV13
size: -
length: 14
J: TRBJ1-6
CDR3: CASSEQGLNSPLHF
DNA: TGTGCCAGCAGCGAACAGGGGCTGAATTCACCCCTCCACTTT

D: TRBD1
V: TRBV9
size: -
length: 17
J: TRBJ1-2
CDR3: CASSVGVGGADNYGYTF
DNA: TGTGCCAGCAGCGTAGGCGTAGGGGGCGCAGACAACTATGGCTACACCTTC

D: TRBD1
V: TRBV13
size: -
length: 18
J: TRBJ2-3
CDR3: CASSLGRDSDLRTDTQYF
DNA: TGTGCCAGCAGCTTAGGCCGGGACAGCGATCTTCGCACAGATACGCAGTATTTT

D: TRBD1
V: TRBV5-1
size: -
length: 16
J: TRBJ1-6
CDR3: CASSLATGTDYSPLHF
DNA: TGCGCCAGCAGCTTGGCGACCGGGACAGATTATTCACCCCTCCACTTT

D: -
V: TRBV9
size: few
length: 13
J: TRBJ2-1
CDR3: CASSVAALNEQFF
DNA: TGTGCCAGCAGCGTCGCTGCTCTAAATGAGCAGTTCTTC

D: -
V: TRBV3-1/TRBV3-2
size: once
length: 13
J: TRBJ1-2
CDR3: CASSQVAGQGYTF
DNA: TGTGCCAGCAGCCAAGTGGCAGGGCAAGGCTACACCTTC

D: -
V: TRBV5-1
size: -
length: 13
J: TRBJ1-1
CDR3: CASSPSSGFEAFF
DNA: TGCGCCAGCAGCCCAAGCTCCGGTTTTGAAGCTTTCTTT